What follows describes a single TCR beta chain. This clonotype was observed at least ten times. Its antigen is unknown. Within one base of it there is no much larger clone, and no base qualities were kept. The sample belongs to a study of CD8 T cells in ankylosing spondylitis (dated by TCRdb to about 2017). Context from the whole study: The study profiled T cell receptor beta repertoires in healthy donors and ankylosing spondylitis patients to find disease-linked TCR variants. The full study cohort comprised 20 to 30 ankylosing spondylitis patients and 110 or so healthy donors. Peripheral blood was sampled, and synovial fluid was also collected from ankylosing spondylitis patients. Study-wide findings and limitations: Some TCR beta motif variants had previously been reported in synovial fluid and blood of reactive arthritis patients, which suggested common disease-initiation mechanisms. A TCR beta motif made up of seven or eight highly homologous amino acid variants appeared to be characteristic of blood from ankylosing spondylitis patients. The disease-linked clones showed a CD8+ phenotype and occurred at relatively low frequencies in peripheral blood. According to the report, matched synovial fluid samples from ankylosing spondylitis patients were significantly enriched for the disease-linked clones.

The CDR3 holds 16 amino acids from the cysteine to the phenylalanine. Solely the CDR3 DNA is kept, with 48 bases framed from the first base. Sequencer: Illumina HiSeq 2500. Quantitative 5'-RACE with molecular barcodes was the method used to prepare the TCR beta libraries. Under the source paper's analysis protocol: A new computational method based on a probabilistic model of VDJ rearrangement was used to identify disease-linked TCR variants. TCRdb reprocessing: public reads trimmed at Q25 with fastp, clones called with MiXCR, in-frame beta chains kept. Entries are consolidated by CDR3 protein sequence, retaining the most common genes and DNA. The V and J calls reflect TCRdb's pipeline rather than the authors' work. For this sample the table gives 250,000 to 300,000 distinct CDR3 sequences, of which 20% were detected only once. The leading ten clones occupy less than 9% of the sample.

In this chain, TRBV21-1 is recombined with TRBJ2-5; the table's D call of TRBD1 was not tested on the DNA. TRBV21-1 is a pseudogene. Sequencing was done on a sample of blood, either unsorted or a sorted T cell fraction (not recorded which). This receptor was identified in a male donor with ankylosing spondylitis or in good health (not recorded which). The CDR3 protein sequence reads: CASTTWKTEASETQYF. Read as DNA, the sequence is TGTGCCAGCACCACTTGGAAGACAGAGGCTTCGGAGACCCAGTACTTC.